This is a list of T cell receptor beta chains from one sample in a study of a mutant IDH1 vaccine in newly diagnosed glioma. No antigen has been assigned to these receptors. Profiled with immunoSEQ multiplex PCR; TCRdb holds only in-frame clones, not every one. Among more than 60,000 clones, 65% to 75% were seen once, and the ten largest hold 4.5% to 5%. This specimen was PBMCs, taken from a glioma patient whose treatment included an IDH1 peptide vaccine. The receptors shown here come from a man aged 45-65 years with glioma. Each CDR3 is given with its conserved first and last residue. Each record gives: V gene, clone size, J gene, D gene, CDR3 protein, CDR3 DNA. D genes are given only for firm matches. Clone size is stated in some rows and not others, as once, few, many or a class when expanded.

v_gene: TRBV19; abundance: -; j_gene: TRBJ1-5; d_gene: TRBD1; CDR3aa: CASSRQTGRGQPQHF; CDR3nt: TGTGCCAGTAGTAGACAGACAGGGCGGGGGCAGCCCCAGCATTTT
v_gene: TRBV9; abundance: -; j_gene: TRBJ1-1; d_gene: TRBD1; CDR3aa: CASSPTGGTTEAFF; CDR3nt: TGTGCCAGCAGCCCTACAGGGGGGACCACTGAAGCTTTCTTT
v_gene: TRBV30; abundance: -; j_gene: TRBJ1-2; d_gene: TRBD1; CDR3aa: CASVDRGHGGYTF; CDR3nt: TGTGCCTCTGTGGACAGGGGTCACGGTGGCTACACCTTC
v_gene: TRBV6-1; abundance: few; j_gene: TRBJ1-2; d_gene: TRBD1; CDR3aa: CASSPGTGVGYTF; CDR3nt: TGTGCCAGCAGTCCCGGGACAGGGGTAGGCTACACCTTC
v_gene: TRBV2; abundance: -; j_gene: TRBJ1-3; d_gene: -; CDR3aa: CASTGEIGNTIYF; CDR3nt: TGTGCCAGCACAGGGGAAATTGGAAACACCATATATTTT
v_gene: TRBV10-3; abundance: -; j_gene: TRBJ2-4; d_gene: -; CDR3aa: CAISEGGPLAKNIQYF; CDR3nt: TGTGCCATCAGTGAGGGGGGGCCTTTAGCCAAAAACATTCAGTACTTC
v_gene: TRBV5-1; abundance: -; j_gene: TRBJ2-7; d_gene: TRBD1; CDR3aa: CASRGAQGAYEQYF; CDR3nt: TGCGCCAGCAGAGGCGCACAGGGGGCGTACGAGCAGTACTTC
v_gene: TRBV29-1; abundance: -; j_gene: TRBJ2-6; d_gene: TRBD1; CDR3aa: CSVEGTGEPGANVLTF; CDR3nt: TGCAGCGTTGAGGGGACAGGGGAGCCCGGGGCCAACGTCCTGACTTTC
v_gene: TRBV5-5; abundance: -; j_gene: TRBJ2-7; d_gene: -; CDR3aa: CASTLSYEQYF; CDR3nt: TGTGCCAGCACCCTCTCCTACGAGCAGTACTTC
v_gene: TRBV9; abundance: -; j_gene: TRBJ2-2; d_gene: TRBD1; CDR3aa: CASSVQTGVTGELFF; CDR3nt: TGTGCCAGCAGCGTACAGACAGGGGTAACCGGGGAGCTGTTTTTT
v_gene: TRBV30; abundance: -; j_gene: TRBJ2-5; d_gene: TRBD1; CDR3aa: CAWTRGTAETQYF; CDR3nt: TGTGCCTGGACCCGAGGGACAGCAGAGACCCAGTACTTC
v_gene: TRBV5-5; abundance: -; j_gene: TRBJ2-7; d_gene: TRBD2; CDR3aa: CASSLTAGGGEQYF; CDR3nt: TGTGCCAGCAGCTTGACAGCGGGGGGAGGCGAGCAGTACTTC
v_gene: TRBV4-1; abundance: few; j_gene: TRBJ1-5; d_gene: TRBD1; CDR3aa: CASSQSGTGNQPQHF; CDR3nt: TGCGCCAGCAGCCAGTCCGGGACAGGGAATCAGCCCCAGCATTTT
v_gene: TRBV5-6; abundance: -; j_gene: TRBJ2-7; d_gene: TRBD1; CDR3aa: CASSPDPGQGGYEQYF; CDR3nt: TGTGCCAGCAGTCCTGATCCGGGACAGGGAGGTTACGAGCAGTACTTC
v_gene: TRBV9; abundance: once; j_gene: TRBJ2-1; d_gene: -; CDR3aa: CASSVGNNEQFF; CDR3nt: TGTGCCAGCAGCGTAGGAAACAATGAGCAGTTCTTC
v_gene: TRBV10-3; abundance: -; j_gene: TRBJ1-5; d_gene: TRBD1; CDR3aa: CAISEGRGDRVIGVQPQHF; CDR3nt: TGTGCCATCAGTGAGGGTAGGGGCGACAGGGTTATCGGGGTTCAGCCCCAGCATTTT
v_gene: TRBV30; abundance: -; j_gene: TRBJ1-2; d_gene: -; CDR3aa: CAWSYPKGDYGYTF; CDR3nt: TGTGCCTGGAGTTATCCAAAAGGGGACTATGGCTACACCTTC
v_gene: TRBV5-1; abundance: -; j_gene: TRBJ2-2; d_gene: TRBD1; CDR3aa: CASSEQGASGELFF; CDR3nt: TGCGCCAGCAGCGAACAGGGGGCTTCCGGGGAGCTGTTTTTT
v_gene: TRBV2; abundance: -; j_gene: TRBJ2-7; d_gene: -; CDR3aa: CASSGAIGNPYEQYF; CDR3nt: TGTGCCAGCAGTGGGGCAATAGGGAACCCCTACGAGCAGTACTTC
v_gene: TRBV28; abundance: -; j_gene: TRBJ2-7; d_gene: -; CDR3aa: CASSSPPGEQYF; CDR3nt: TGTGCCAGCAGTTCCCCCCCCGGAGAGCAGTACTTC
v_gene: TRBV4-1; abundance: -; j_gene: TRBJ2-3; d_gene: TRBD2; CDR3aa: CASSQDSGGTDTQYF; CDR3nt: TGCGCCAGCAGCCAAGACAGCGGGGGCACAGATACGCAGTATTTT
v_gene: TRBV7-8; abundance: -; j_gene: TRBJ1-2; d_gene: TRBD1; CDR3aa: CASTPGQGSYGYTF; CDR3nt: TGTGCCAGCACCCCGGGACAGGGGTCCTATGGCTACACCTTC
v_gene: TRBV4-2; abundance: few; j_gene: TRBJ2-1; d_gene: -; CDR3aa: CASSQDWGVDEQFF; CDR3nt: TGTGCCAGCAGCCAAGATTGGGGAGTGGATGAGCAGTTCTTC
v_gene: TRBV18; abundance: few; j_gene: TRBJ2-7; d_gene: -; CDR3aa: CASSPSRTDSYEQYF; CDR3nt: TGTGCCAGCTCACCGTCCCGGACCGATTCCTACGAGCAGTACTTC
v_gene: TRBV5-1; abundance: few; j_gene: TRBJ2-1; d_gene: TRBD1; CDR3aa: CASSGTGGGEQFF; CDR3nt: TGCGCCAGCAGCGGGACAGGGGGCGGTGAGCAGTTCTTC
v_gene: TRBV5-1; abundance: -; j_gene: TRBJ1-1; d_gene: TRBD1; CDR3aa: CASSWQGVGAEAFF; CDR3nt: TGCGCCAGCAGCTGGCAGGGGGTAGGGGCTGAAGCTTTCTTT
v_gene: TRBV19; abundance: -; j_gene: TRBJ1-2; d_gene: -; CDR3aa: CASSIPGTWGANYGYTF; CDR3nt: TGTGCCAGTAGTATCCCCGGGACTTGGGGAGCTAACTATGGCTACACCTTC
v_gene: TRBV6-5; abundance: -; j_gene: TRBJ2-6; d_gene: -; CDR3aa: CASSSAGGSGANVLTF; CDR3nt: TGTGCCAGCAGTTCCGCAGGCGGCTCTGGGGCCAACGTCCTGACTTTC
v_gene: TRBV11-3; abundance: -; j_gene: TRBJ2-7; d_gene: -; CDR3aa: CASSSGGPYEQYF; CDR3nt: TGTGCCAGCAGCTCCGGGGGCCCCTACGAGCAGTACTTC
v_gene: TRBV18; abundance: -; j_gene: TRBJ2-3; d_gene: -; CDR3aa: CASSPRITDTQYF; CDR3nt: TGTGCCAGCTCACCAAGAATAACAGATACGCAGTATTTT
v_gene: TRBV30; abundance: few; j_gene: TRBJ2-2; d_gene: -; CDR3aa: CAWSQQSNTGELFF; CDR3nt: TGTGCCTGGAGTCAACAGAGTAACACCGGGGAGCTGTTTTTT
v_gene: TRBV13; abundance: once; j_gene: TRBJ1-3; d_gene: -; CDR3aa: CASSSPHGSSGNTIYF; CDR3nt: TGTGCCAGCAGCTCCCCTCACGGGTCCTCTGGAAACACCATATATTTT
v_gene: TRBV6-5; abundance: -; j_gene: TRBJ1-1; d_gene: -; CDR3aa: CASINRGNTEAFF; CDR3nt: TGTGCCAGCATTAACCGGGGCAACACTGAAGCTTTCTTT
v_gene: TRBV19; abundance: -; j_gene: TRBJ1-5; d_gene: TRBD1; CDR3aa: CASSIRPRDRLDQPQHF; CDR3nt: TGTGCCAGTAGTATTCGGCCGCGGGACAGGCTGGATCAGCCCCAGCATTTT
v_gene: TRBV2; abundance: -; j_gene: TRBJ2-5; d_gene: -; CDR3aa: CASSEALIGWETQYF; CDR3nt: TGTGCCAGCAGTGAAGCGCTAATAGGGTGGGAGACCCAGTACTTC
v_gene: TRBV7-9; abundance: -; j_gene: TRBJ1-4; d_gene: TRBD1; CDR3aa: CASSSRTGNEKLFF; CDR3nt: TGTGCCAGCAGCTCTAGGACAGGAAACGAAAAACTGTTTTTT
v_gene: TRBV6-6; abundance: -; j_gene: TRBJ2-5; d_gene: -; CDR3aa: CASSYEMGGTKETQYF; CDR3nt: TGTGCCAGCAGTTACGAGATGGGAGGTACTAAAGAGACCCAGTACTTC
v_gene: TRBV5-1; abundance: -; j_gene: TRBJ1-4; d_gene: TRBD1; CDR3aa: CASSLTSDRAYEKLFF; CDR3nt: TGCGCCAGCAGCTTGACCTCGGACAGGGCATATGAAAAACTGTTTTTT
v_gene: TRBV5-1; abundance: -; j_gene: TRBJ2-2; d_gene: -; CDR3aa: CASSLRSGSHNGELFF; CDR3nt: TGCGCCAGCAGCTTGCGATCGGGGTCCCACAACGGGGAGCTGTTTTTT
v_gene: TRBV6-5; abundance: -; j_gene: TRBJ1-6; d_gene: -; CDR3aa: CASSYSGRIYNSPLHF; CDR3nt: TGTGCCAGCAGTTACTCGGGTAGAATCTATAATTCACCCCTCCACTTT
v_gene: TRBV27; abundance: -; j_gene: TRBJ2-7; d_gene: -; CDR3aa: CASSLSKRVYEQYF; CDR3nt: TGTGCCAGCAGTTTATCGAAGAGGGTCTACGAGCAGTACTTC
v_gene: TRBV7-2; abundance: -; j_gene: TRBJ2-1; d_gene: TRBD2; CDR3aa: CASSLGLAYNEQFF; CDR3nt: TGTGCCAGCAGCCTGGGACTAGCGTACAATGAGCAGTTCTTC
v_gene: TRBV7-9; abundance: -; j_gene: TRBJ1-4; d_gene: TRBD1; CDR3aa: CASRPPGQQEKLFF; CDR3nt: TGTGCCAGCAGGCCTCCGGGACAGCAAGAAAAACTGTTTTTT
v_gene: TRBV6-6; abundance: few; j_gene: TRBJ2-1; d_gene: TRBD1; CDR3aa: CASSYLGTGVFF; CDR3nt: TGTGCCAGCAGTTACCTGGGGACAGGAGTGTTCTTC
v_gene: TRBV10-3; abundance: once; j_gene: TRBJ1-3; d_gene: -; CDR3aa: CAISLRGSGNTIYF; CDR3nt: TGTGCCATCAGCCTCAGGGGATCTGGAAACACCATATATTTT
v_gene: TRBV5-4; abundance: once; j_gene: TRBJ1-1; d_gene: -; CDR3aa: CASSSGGSSLNTEAFF; CDR3nt: TGTGCCAGCAGCTCGGGCGGTTCATCCCTGAACACTGAAGCTTTCTTT
v_gene: TRBV7-8; abundance: few; j_gene: TRBJ1-1; d_gene: -; CDR3aa: CASSQGRILRSNTEAFF; CDR3nt: TGTGCCAGCAGCCAAGGGCGGATTTTGAGATCGAACACTGAAGCTTTCTTT
v_gene: TRBV18; abundance: -; j_gene: TRBJ1-1; d_gene: -; CDR3aa: CASSPGYSNTEAFF; CDR3nt: TGTGCCAGCTCACCTGGATACTCAAACACTGAAGCTTTCTTT
v_gene: TRBV2; abundance: -; j_gene: TRBJ2-3; d_gene: -; CDR3aa: CASSEGLDTQYF; CDR3nt: TGTGCCAGCAGTGAAGGGTTGGATACGCAGTATTTT
v_gene: TRBV29-1; abundance: few; j_gene: TRBJ1-1; d_gene: -; CDR3aa: CSVEDGLNTEAFF; CDR3nt: TGCAGCGTTGAAGATGGACTGAACACTGAAGCTTTCTTT
v_gene: TRBV7-6; abundance: -; j_gene: TRBJ1-1; d_gene: -; CDR3aa: CASSLMAGENTEAFF; CDR3nt: TGTGCCAGCAGCTTAATGGCGGGTGAGAACACTGAAGCTTTCTTT
v_gene: TRBV5-4; abundance: -; j_gene: TRBJ1-1; d_gene: -; CDR3aa: CASSPDMGTEAFF; CDR3nt: TGTGCCAGCAGCCCGGACATGGGCACTGAAGCTTTCTTT
v_gene: TRBV4-2; abundance: -; j_gene: TRBJ2-5; d_gene: -; CDR3aa: CASSPSGTKETQYF; CDR3nt: TGTGCCAGCAGCCCCTCCGGGACAAAAGAGACCCAGTACTTC
v_gene: TRBV6-5; abundance: -; j_gene: TRBJ1-1; d_gene: -; CDR3aa: CASSYSEGVGTEAFF; CDR3nt: TGTGCCAGCAGTTACTCGGAGGGGGTCGGGACTGAAGCTTTCTTT